The 25 T cell receptor beta chains in this list originate from one sample, sequenced in a study of blood T cell repertoires in COVID-19. Method: immunoSEQ multiplex PCR; TCRdb's copy keeps in-frame clones and lacks some. The sample records about 320,000 clones, roughly 85% being singletons. The sequencing sample was made of PBMCs or T cells enriched from blood (not recorded which). These receptors all stem from a woman in her twenties or thirties who had recovered from COVID-19.

The table lists this clone with a few counts. The chain is built from TRBV3-1 (or the pseudogene TRBV3-2) and TRBJ1-6, with 7 bases fitting TRBD1. Germline V gene data show CDR1 as LGHDT and CDR2 as YNNKEL (reference sequence). The CDR3 covers 15 residues. J lost 10 bases, V lost 3 bases, and 9 bases had no gene match. CDR3 region: CASSHDRAIGSPLHF. The DNA for the CDR3 is TGTGCCAGCAGCCATGACAGGGCGATAGGATCACCCCTCCACTTT.

The rearrangement uses TRBV19 and TRBJ1-6, with D possibly being TRBD1 (6 bases). The germline CDR1 and CDR2 sequences are LNHDA and SQIVND (reference sequence). The ends were cut back, 2 bases at V and 14 bases at J, with 16 bases in the middle. The CDR3 is 14 residues long. The chain's CDR3 is CASSILQGDGTLHF. DNA of the CDR3: TGTGCCAGTAGTATATTACAGGGTGATGGGACCCTCCACTTT. The full variable domain, with the rest looked up from reference TRBV19 and TRBJ1-6, is DGGITQSPKYLFRKEGQNVTLSCEQNLNHDAMYWYRQDPGQGLRLIYYSQIVNDFQKGDIAEGYSVSREKKESFPLTVTSAQKNPTAFYLCASSILQGDGTLHFGNGTRLTVT.

V usage is TRBV5-1 and J usage is TRBJ2-3, with D hard to call. V was shortened by 5 bases and J by 2 bases, with 9 bases between the two germline ends. CDR3 size: 13 residues. Germline assignment: CDR1 SGHRS and CDR2 YFSETQ. CDR3 in DNA: TGCGCCAGCAGACTTATCTCCACAGATACGCAGTATTTT. Translating it yields CASRLISTDTQYF. Full variable domain (missing parts from reference TRBV5-1 and TRBJ2-3): KAGVTQTPRYLIKTRGQQVTLSCSPISGHRSVSWYQQTPGQGLQFLFEYFSETQRNKGNFPGRFSGRQFSNSRSEMNVSTLELGDSALYLCASRLISTDTQYFGPGTRLTVL.

The chain carries TRBV5-1 and TRBJ1-1, with 8 bases matching TRBD1. The germline gives CDR1 SGHRS, CDR2 YFSETQ. The ends lost 4 bases at V and 1 base at J; junction bases unmatched: 6. This CDR3 comprises 15 residues. The CDR3 nucleotides read TGCGCCAGCAGCCCCTTGACAGGGGAGAACACTGAAGCTTTCTTT. It encodes CASSPLTGENTEAFF.

V and J are TRBV19 and TRBJ1-3, with 7 positions matching TRBD1. The length of the CDR3 is 17 residues. The J segment lost 0 bases and the V segment lost 3 bases, leaving 8 bases of the junction unmatched. The V gene's germline CDR1 is LNHDA and CDR2 SQIVND (reference sequence). The CDR3: CASSIPRDRRSGNTIYF. The DNA of the CDR3 is TGTGCCAGTAGTATCCCCCGGGACAGACGCTCTGGAAACACCATATATTTT.

J is TRBJ1-6 and V is TRBV7-9; D is undetermined. This CDR3 spans 12 amino acids. The germline CDR1 and CDR2 sequences are SEHNR and FQNEAQ (reference sequence). Trimming left V 5 bases short and J 10 bases short, with 9 bases between. The CDR3 loop is CASSLAPSPLHF. The CDR3 DNA reads as TGTGCCAGCAGCCTGGCCCCATCACCCCTCCACTTT.

The chain employs TRBV11-2 and TRBJ2-1, with 14 bases fitting TRBD2. J gave up 5 bases and V 2 bases, and 8 bases lay outside the gene matches. Looked up from germline, CDR1 is SGHAT and CDR2 is FQNNGV. The CDR3 loop spans 18 amino acids. The CDR3 nucleotides are TGTGCCAGCAGCTTACGTCCGGGACTAGCGGGGGTCCACAATGAGCAGTTCTTC. This sequence encodes CASSLRPGLAGVHNEQFF.

In its sample, this clone was seen a few times. This chain links TRBV7-2 with TRBJ1-4, with 9 positions matching TRBD1. V dropped 6 bases and J dropped 5; count of bases not matched to a gene: 4. CDR3 length: 14 amino acids. Germline-derived CDR1 and CDR2 are SGHTA and FQGNSA. The CDR3 spells CASSSGTGNEKLFF. CDR3 coding DNA: TGTGCCAGCAGTTCAGGGACAGGGAATGAAAAACTGTTTTTT.

For the CDR3, the DNA is TGTGCCAGCAGCGGAGGATTGAACACTGAAGCTTTCTTT. Its protein is CASSGGLNTEAFF. The V gene is TRBV9, the J gene TRBJ1-1; the D is unclear. The V and J ends lost 3 bases and 0 bases respectively, with 6 bases between them. Germline V lookup: CDR1 SGDLS, CDR2 YYNGEE. The CDR3 contains 13 residues.

The J gene is TRBJ1-6, the V gene TRBV5-6; 8 bases fit TRBD1. After removal of 4 bases from V and 4 bases from J, the junction contained 10 bases not matched to a gene. The germline gives CDR1 SGHDT, CDR2 YYEEEE. CDR3 size: 17 residues. The CDR3 is CASSQIGQGLYNSPLHF. In nucleotides, the CDR3 is TGTGCCAGCAGCCAGATCGGACAGGGCCTTTATAATTCACCCCTCCACTTT.

The CDR3 DNA reads TGTGCCAGCAGCTTTGGAGATAAAAATTATGGCTACACCTTC. Its protein is CASSFGDKNYGYTF. The genes are TRBV7-8 and TRBJ1-2; D uncertain. Germline assignment: CDR1 SGHVS and CDR2 FQNEAQ. CDR3 length: 14 amino acids. V was clipped by 3 bases and J by 5 bases, with 13 bases between them.

This chain joins TRBV7-2 and TRBJ1-2, with a weak D call TRBD1 (6 bases). This CDR3 spans 13 amino acids. Trimming removed 8 bases at V and 7 bases at J, with 17 bases between. CDR1 is SGHTA and CDR2 is FQGNSA in the germline V gene. The DNA of the CDR3 is TGTGCCAGCCGGCAGGGGCCCAGCGCTGGCTACACCTTC. It encodes CASRQGPSAGYTF.

The chain couples TRBV5-1 to TRBJ1-1; tentative D call: TRBD1 (5 bases). V lost 2 bases and J lost 5, with 16 bases in between. The CDR3 covers 15 residues. CDR1 and CDR2 from the germline V gene are SGHRS and YFSETQ. The CDR3 sequence is CASSFREGKCTEAFF. The DNA of the CDR3 is TGCGCCAGCAGCTTCAGGGAGGGCAAGTGTACTGAAGCTTTCTTT.

V usage is TRBV3-1 (or the pseudogene TRBV3-2) and J usage is TRBJ2-7; a weak D match, TRBD1 (6 bases). The CDR3 contains 16 residues. With 0 bases removed from V and 2 bases from J, the gap between germline ends came to 14 bases. Germline V lookup: CDR1 LGHDT, CDR2 YNNKEL (reference sequence). The CDR3 region is CASSQDWGTNTYEQYF. DNA for the CDR3: TGTGCCAGCAGCCAAGATTGGGGGACAAATACCTACGAGCAGTACTTC.

The chain joins TRBV5-5 to TRBJ1-1, with D possibly matching TRBD1 (5 bases). In germline, CDR1 is SGHKS, CDR2 YYEKEE (reference sequence). V lost 1 base, J lost 0 bases, and 10 bases lay in between. The CDR3 is 15 residues long. CDR3 in amino acids: CASSLRGSMNTEAFF. In nucleotides, the CDR3 is TGTGCCAGCAGCTTGAGGGGATCCATGAACACTGAAGCTTTCTTT.

The chain uses TRBV11-2 and TRBJ1-4; D remains ambiguous. CDR1 is SGHAT and CDR2 is FQNNGV in the germline V gene. Between the trimmed V and J ends, which lost 3 bases and 8 bases, there was a span of 7 bases. The CDR3 runs to 12 residues. The CDR3 is CASSLVAEKLFF. In DNA, the CDR3 is TGTGCCAGCAGCTTGGTAGCCGAAAAACTGTTTTTT.

The chain uses TRBV6-6 and TRBJ1-2; 10 bases line up with TRBD1. The CDR3 extends over 17 amino acids. V shed 5 bases, J shed 7 bases, and the junction held 16 bases outside the gene matches. Looked up from germline, CDR1 is MNHNY and CDR2 is SVGAGI (reference sequence). CDR3: CASSPNTGTGVMVGYTF. In DNA, the CDR3 is TGTGCCAGCAGTCCTAACACCGGGACAGGGGTGATGGTTGGCTACACCTTC.

The gene calls are TRBV2 and TRBJ1-2; D is possibly TRBD1 (5 bases). The CDR3 covers 17 residues. Germline lookup yields CDR1 SNHLY and CDR2 FYNNEI. The V gene lost 5 bases and the J gene lost 3 bases, with 22 bases spanning the gap. The CDR3 spells CASSPSFRAGDHYGYTF. The CDR3 region has the DNA TGTGCCAGCAGTCCTTCCTTCCGGGCGGGGGACCACTATGGCTACACCTTC.

The chain joins TRBV27 to TRBJ1-2; no reliable D call. V lost 4 bases, J lost 4 bases, and 10 bases lay in between. The CDR3 contains 13 residues. The germline gives CDR1 MNHEY, CDR2 SMNVEV (reference sequence). The CDR3 reads CASSSPGSYGYTF. CDR3 bases: TGTGCCAGCAGTTCACCGGGTTCCTATGGCTACACCTTC.

The rearrangement joins TRBV2 to TRBJ2-5; TRBD1 matches 7 bases. CDR3 length: 13 residues. Germline V lookup: CDR1 SNHLY, CDR2 FYNNEI. J lost 5 bases, V lost 6 bases, and 6 bases had no gene match. The CDR3 spells CASRGGLQETQYF. For the CDR3, the DNA is TGTGCCAGCAGAGGGGGCCTCCAGGAGACCCAGTACTTC.

This clone was counted between two and nine times. V is TRBV5-1 and J is TRBJ1-3; 11 nucleotides line up with TRBD1. The CDR3 spans 14 residues. V shed 3 bases, J shed 8 bases, and the junction held 4 bases outside the gene matches. Germline CDR1 and CDR2: SGHRS and YFSETQ. CDR3 residues: CASSSGTGGDTIYF. CDR3 DNA sequence: TGCGCCAGCAGCTCGGGGACAGGGGGAGACACCATATATTTT.

V is TRBV4-3 and J is TRBJ2-4, with D tentatively TRBD1 (6 bases). The V end lost 0 bases, the J end lost 7 bases, and 16 bases lay between the germline ends. This CDR3 has 16 residues. Germline values: CDR1 LGHNA, CDR2 YSLEER. The CDR3, as DNA: TGCGCCAGCAGCCAAGACGACAGGACCCACACGAACATTCAGTACTTC. Translating gives CASSQDDRTHTNIQYF.

This clone has just one count. V usage is TRBV7-2 and J usage is TRBJ2-1; tentative D call: TRBD2 (6 bases). The V end was cut by 5 bases, the J end by 9 bases, with 11 bases between. This CDR3 is built from 12 residues. Germline V gene data show CDR1 as SGHTA and CDR2 as FQGNSA. For the CDR3, the DNA is TGTGCCAGCAGCGTTTCGGGGGTTGAGCAGTTCTTC. Protein: CASSVSGVEQFF.

The chain joins TRBV5-6 to TRBJ2-3, with 8 bases aligning to TRBD1. The V gene's germline CDR1 is SGHDT and CDR2 YYEEEE. The CDR3 covers 15 residues. After removal of 6 bases from V and 6 bases from J, the junction contained 12 bases not matched to a gene. The CDR3 loop is CASTLDRGIWDTQYF. The DNA of the CDR3 is TGTGCCAGCACCCTCGACAGGGGTATCTGGGATACGCAGTATTTT.

V gene TRBV19 combines with J gene TRBJ2-1; D might be TRBD1 (6 bases). Germline assignment: CDR1 LNHDA and CDR2 SQIVND (reference sequence). The CDR3 spans 15 residues. The V and J ends lost 2 bases and 4 bases respectively, with 12 bases between them. The CDR3 loop is CASSITQGPYNEQFF. CDR3 nucleotides: TGTGCCAGTAGTATAACGCAGGGGCCGTACAATGAGCAGTTCTTC. Using reference TRBV19 and TRBJ2-1 for the parts outside the CDR3, the full variable domain is DGGITQSPKYLFRKEGQNVTLSCEQNLNHDAMYWYRQDPGQGLRLIYYSQIVNDFQKGDIAEGYSVSREKKESFPLTVTSAQKNPTAFYLCASSITQGPYNEQFFGPGTRLTVL.